The TCR beta chain under discussion was sequenced for a study of low-dose radiotherapy and immunotherapy resistance in tumors. At the level of the study: While receiving nivolumab 240 mg every two weeks, patients also received ipilimumab 1 mg/kg every six weeks, both intravenously.

First-strand cDNA relied on TRAV- and TRBV-specific primers spanning alpha and beta chains. TCRs underwent roughly 20 PCR cycles of amplification with a constant-region primer and V-primer adapter. TCRdb reanalysed the reads using MiXCR and keeps one entry per CDR3 protein. The sample shows 7,500 to 10,000 distinct CDR3 sequences, about three quarters of them seen only once. Donors were given nivolumab, ipilimumab, aspirin, low-dose cyclophosphamide and low-dose radiotherapy. The CDR3 has 16 residues. From germline, CDR1 is SGHRS and CDR2 YFSETQ. Trimming left V 3 bases short and J 2 bases short, with 15 bases between.

The sequence was obtained from a human donor with advanced metastatic prostate, ovarian, gallbladder or colorectal cancer (not recorded which). This table probably holds off-target reads from a library built for another chain. V gene TRBV5-1 combines with J gene TRBJ2-1, with D maybe TRBD2 (6 bases). The CDR3 DNA reads TGCGCCAGCAGCTCGAGCGGCGCGGGGACCTACAATGAGCAGTTCTTC. Its protein is CASSSSGAGTYNEQFF.